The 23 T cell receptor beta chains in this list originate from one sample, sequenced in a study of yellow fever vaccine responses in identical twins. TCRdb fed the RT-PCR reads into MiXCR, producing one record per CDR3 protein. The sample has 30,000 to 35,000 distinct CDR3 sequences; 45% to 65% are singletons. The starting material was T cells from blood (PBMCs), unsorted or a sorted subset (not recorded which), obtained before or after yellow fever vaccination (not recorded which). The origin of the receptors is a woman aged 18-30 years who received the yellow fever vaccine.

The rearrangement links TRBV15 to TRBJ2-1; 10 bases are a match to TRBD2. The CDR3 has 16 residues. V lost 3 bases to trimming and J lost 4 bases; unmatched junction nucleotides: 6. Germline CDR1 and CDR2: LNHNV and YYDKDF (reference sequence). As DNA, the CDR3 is TGTGCCACCAGCAGGACCACTAGCGGGGCTTACAATGAGCAGTTCTTC. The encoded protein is CATSRTTSGAYNEQFF. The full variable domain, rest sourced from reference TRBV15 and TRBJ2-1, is DAMVIQNPRYQVTQFGKPVTLSCSQTLNHNVMYWYQQKSSQAPKLLFHYYDKDFNNEADTPDNFQSRRPNTSFCFLDIRSPGLGDTAMYLCATSRTTSGAYNEQFFGPGTRLTVL.

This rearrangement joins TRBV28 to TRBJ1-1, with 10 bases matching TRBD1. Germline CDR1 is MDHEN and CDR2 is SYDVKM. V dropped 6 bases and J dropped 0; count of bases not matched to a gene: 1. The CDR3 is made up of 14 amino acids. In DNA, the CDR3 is TGTGCCAGCAGAGGGACAGGGGTGAACACTGAAGCTTTCTTT. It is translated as CASRGTGVNTEAFF.

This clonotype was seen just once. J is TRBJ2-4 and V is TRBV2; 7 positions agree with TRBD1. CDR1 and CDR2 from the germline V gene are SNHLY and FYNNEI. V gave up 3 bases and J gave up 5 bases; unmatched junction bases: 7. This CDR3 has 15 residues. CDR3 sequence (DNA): TGTGCCAGCAGTGATCCCATGACAGGGCAAAACATTCAGTACTTC. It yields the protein CASSDPMTGQNIQYF. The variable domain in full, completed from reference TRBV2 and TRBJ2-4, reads EPEVTQTPSHQVTQMGQEVILRCVPISNHLYFYWYRQILGQKVEFLVSFYNNEISEKSEIFDDQFSVERPDGSNFTLKIRSTKLEDSAMYFCASSDPMTGQNIQYFGAGTRLSVL.

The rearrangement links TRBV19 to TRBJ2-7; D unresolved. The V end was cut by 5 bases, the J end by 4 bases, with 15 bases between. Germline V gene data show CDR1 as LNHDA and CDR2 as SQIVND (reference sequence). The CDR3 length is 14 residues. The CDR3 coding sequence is TGTGCCAGTAGTCCGGCCCTTCCTGTATACGAGCAGTACTTC. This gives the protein CASSPALPVYEQYF. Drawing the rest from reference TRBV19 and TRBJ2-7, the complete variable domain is DGGITQSPKYLFRKEGQNVTLSCEQNLNHDAMYWYRQDPGQGLRLIYYSQIVNDFQKGDIAEGYSVSREKKESFPLTVTSAQKNPTAFYLCASSPALPVYEQYFGPGTRLTVT.

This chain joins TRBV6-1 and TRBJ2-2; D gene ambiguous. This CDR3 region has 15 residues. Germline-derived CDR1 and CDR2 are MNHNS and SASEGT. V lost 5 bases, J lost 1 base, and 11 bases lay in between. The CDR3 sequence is CASSRSVENTGELFF. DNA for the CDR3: TGTGCCAGCAGTCGGTCGGTAGAGAACACCGGGGAGCTGTTTTTT.

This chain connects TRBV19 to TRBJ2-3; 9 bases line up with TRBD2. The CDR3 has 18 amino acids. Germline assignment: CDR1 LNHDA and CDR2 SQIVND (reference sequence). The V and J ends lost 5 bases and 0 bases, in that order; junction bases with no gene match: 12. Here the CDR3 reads CASSVTSGHFISTDTQYF. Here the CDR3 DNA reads TGTGCCAGTAGTGTAACTAGCGGGCACTTTATTAGCACAGATACGCAGTATTTT.

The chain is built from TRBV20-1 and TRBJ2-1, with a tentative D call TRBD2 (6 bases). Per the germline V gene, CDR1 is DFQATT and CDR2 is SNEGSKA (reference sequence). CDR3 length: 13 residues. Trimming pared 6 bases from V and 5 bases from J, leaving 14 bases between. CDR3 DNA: TGCAGTGCAAGGGGTGGAGGGAACAATGAGCAGTTCTTC. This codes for CSARGGGNNEQFF.

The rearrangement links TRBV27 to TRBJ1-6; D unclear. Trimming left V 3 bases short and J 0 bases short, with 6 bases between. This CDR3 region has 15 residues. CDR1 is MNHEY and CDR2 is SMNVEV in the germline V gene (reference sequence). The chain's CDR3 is CASSFVSSYNSPLHF. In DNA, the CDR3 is TGTGCCAGCAGTTTTGTCAGCTCCTATAATTCACCCCTCCACTTT.

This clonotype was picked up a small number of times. The DNA for the CDR3 is TGTGCCAGCTCACCACCGGTAACGGCTGAAGCTTTCTTT. Protein: CASSPPVTAEAFF. The rearrangement uses TRBV18 and TRBJ1-1, with D uncertain. Looked up from germline, CDR1 is KGHSH and CDR2 is LQKENI. The CDR3 covers 13 residues. V was clipped by 0 bases and J by 6 bases, with 8 bases between them.

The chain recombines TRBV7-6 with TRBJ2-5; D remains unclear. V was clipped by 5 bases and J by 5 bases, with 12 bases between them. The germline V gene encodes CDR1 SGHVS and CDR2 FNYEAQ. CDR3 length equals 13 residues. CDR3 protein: CASSRIGLETQYF. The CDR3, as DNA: TGTGCCAGCAGCCGAATCGGGTTGGAGACCCAGTACTTC.

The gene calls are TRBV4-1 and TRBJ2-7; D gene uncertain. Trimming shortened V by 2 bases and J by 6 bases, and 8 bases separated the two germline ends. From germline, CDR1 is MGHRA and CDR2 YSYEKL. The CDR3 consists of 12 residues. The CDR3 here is CASSQTVGEQYF. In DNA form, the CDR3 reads TGCGCCAGCAGCCAAACGGTAGGCGAGCAGTACTTC.

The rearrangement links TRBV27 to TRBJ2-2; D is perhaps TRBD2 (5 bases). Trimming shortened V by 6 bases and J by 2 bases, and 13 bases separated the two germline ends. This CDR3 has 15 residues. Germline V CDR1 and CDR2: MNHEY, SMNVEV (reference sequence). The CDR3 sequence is CASSPTRVNTGELFF. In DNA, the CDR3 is TGTGCCAGCAGCCCAACTAGGGTTAACACCGGGGAGCTGTTTTTT.

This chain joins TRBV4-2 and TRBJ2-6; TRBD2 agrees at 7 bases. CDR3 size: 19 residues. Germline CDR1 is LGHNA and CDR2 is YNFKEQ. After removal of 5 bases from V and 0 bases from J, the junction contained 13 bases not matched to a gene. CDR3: CASSGGGGISNSGANVLTF. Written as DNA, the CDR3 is TGTGCCAGCAGCGGTGGGGGGGGAATCTCCAACTCTGGGGCCAACGTCCTGACTTTC.

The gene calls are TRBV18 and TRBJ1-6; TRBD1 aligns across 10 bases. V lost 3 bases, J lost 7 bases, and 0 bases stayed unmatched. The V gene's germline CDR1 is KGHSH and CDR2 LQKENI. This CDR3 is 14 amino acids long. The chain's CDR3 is CASSPGQGNSPLHF. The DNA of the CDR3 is TGTGCCAGCTCACCGGGACAGGGGAATTCACCCCTCCACTTT. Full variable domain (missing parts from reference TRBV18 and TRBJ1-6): NAGVMQNPRHLVRRRGQEARLRCSPMKGHSHVYWYRQLPEEGLKFMVYLQKENIIDESGMPKERFSAEFPKEGPSILRIQQVVRGDSAAYFCASSPGQGNSPLHFGNGTRLTVT.

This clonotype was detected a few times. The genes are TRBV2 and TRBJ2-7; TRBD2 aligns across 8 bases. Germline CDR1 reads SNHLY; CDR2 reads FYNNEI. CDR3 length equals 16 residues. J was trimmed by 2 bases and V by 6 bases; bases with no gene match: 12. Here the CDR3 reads CASRELGLARPYEQYF. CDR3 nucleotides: TGTGCCAGCAGGGAACTTGGACTAGCTCGCCCCTACGAGCAGTACTTC.

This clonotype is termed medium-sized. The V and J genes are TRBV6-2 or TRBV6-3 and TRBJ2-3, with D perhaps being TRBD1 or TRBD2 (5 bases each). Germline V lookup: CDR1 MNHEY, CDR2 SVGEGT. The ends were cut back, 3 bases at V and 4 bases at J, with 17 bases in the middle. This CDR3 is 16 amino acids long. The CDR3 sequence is CASSYTEGDGPDTQYF. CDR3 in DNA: TGTGCCAGCAGTTATACGGAAGGGGACGGGCCAGATACGCAGTATTTT.

The CDR3 is CASKRGILGETQYF. The CDR3 bases are TGTGCCAGCAAACGAGGGATATTAGGCGAGACCCAGTACTTC. The chain is built from TRBV5-2 and TRBJ2-5; the table calls TRBD2, which could not be checked here. TRBV5-2 is designated a pseudogene. The CDR3 runs to 14 residues.

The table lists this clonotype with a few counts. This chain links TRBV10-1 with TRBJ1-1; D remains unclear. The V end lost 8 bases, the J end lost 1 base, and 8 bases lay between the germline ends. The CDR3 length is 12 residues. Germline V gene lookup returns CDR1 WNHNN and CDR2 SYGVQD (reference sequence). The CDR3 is CASVGPNTEAFF. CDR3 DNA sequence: TGCGCCAGCGTGGGTCCGAACACTGAAGCTTTCTTT.

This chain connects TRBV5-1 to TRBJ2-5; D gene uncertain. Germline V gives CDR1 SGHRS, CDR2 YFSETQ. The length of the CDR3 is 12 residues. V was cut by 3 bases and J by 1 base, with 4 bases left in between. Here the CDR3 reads CASSYLQETQYF. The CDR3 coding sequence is TGCGCCAGCAGCTACCTCCAAGAGACCCAGTACTTC.

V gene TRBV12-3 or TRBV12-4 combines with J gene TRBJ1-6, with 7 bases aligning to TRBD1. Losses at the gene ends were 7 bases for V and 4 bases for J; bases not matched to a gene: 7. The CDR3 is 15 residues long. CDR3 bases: TGTGCCAGCAACGAGGGACAGATGTATAATTCACCCCTCCACTTT. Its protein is CASNEGQMYNSPLHF.

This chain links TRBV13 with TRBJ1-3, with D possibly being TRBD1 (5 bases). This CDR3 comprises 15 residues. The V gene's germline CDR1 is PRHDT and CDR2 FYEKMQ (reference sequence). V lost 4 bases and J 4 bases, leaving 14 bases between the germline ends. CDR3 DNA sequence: TGTGCCAGCAGCTATATTCCGGGGCTCGGAAACACCATATATTTT. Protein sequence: CASSYIPGLGNTIYF.

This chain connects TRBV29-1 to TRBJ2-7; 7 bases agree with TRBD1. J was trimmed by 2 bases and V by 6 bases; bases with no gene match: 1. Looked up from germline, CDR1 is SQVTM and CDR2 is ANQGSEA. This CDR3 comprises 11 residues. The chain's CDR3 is CSVGTAYEQYF. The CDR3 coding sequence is TGCAGCGTCGGGACAGCCTACGAGCAGTACTTC.

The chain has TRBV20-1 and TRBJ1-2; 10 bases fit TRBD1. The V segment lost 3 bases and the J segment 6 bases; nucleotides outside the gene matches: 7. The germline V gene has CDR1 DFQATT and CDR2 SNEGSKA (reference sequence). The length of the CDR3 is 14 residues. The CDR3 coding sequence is TGCAGTGCTAGTGACAGGGGGCATTTGGATGGCTACACCTTC. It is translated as CSASDRGHLDGYTF.